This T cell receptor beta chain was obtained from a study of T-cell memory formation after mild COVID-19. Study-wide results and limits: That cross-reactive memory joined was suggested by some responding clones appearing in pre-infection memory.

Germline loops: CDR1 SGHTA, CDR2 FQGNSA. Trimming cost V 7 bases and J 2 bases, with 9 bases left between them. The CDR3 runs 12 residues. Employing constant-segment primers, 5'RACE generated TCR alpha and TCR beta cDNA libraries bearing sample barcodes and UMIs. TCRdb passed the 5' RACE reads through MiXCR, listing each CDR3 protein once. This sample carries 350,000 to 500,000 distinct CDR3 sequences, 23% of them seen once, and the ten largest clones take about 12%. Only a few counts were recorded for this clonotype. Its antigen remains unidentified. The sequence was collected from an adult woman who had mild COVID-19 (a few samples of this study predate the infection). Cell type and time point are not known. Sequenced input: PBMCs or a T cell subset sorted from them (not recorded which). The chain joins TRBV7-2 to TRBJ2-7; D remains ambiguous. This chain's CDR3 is CASTTSAYEQYF. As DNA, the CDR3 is TGTGCCAGCACCACGAGTGCCTACGAGCAGTACTTC.